The 10 T cell receptor beta chains below were found in one sample sequenced in a study of shared clonotypes between healthy human individuals. Using immunoSEQ multiplex PCR, the repertoire was profiled, and TCRdb retains in-frame clones only, with some absent. The sample gives over a million clones, less than 99% of which show up once; approximately 0.4% is in the top ten. Sequenced sample: naive CD4+ T cells sorted from blood. Subset reported: CD45RA+ positively selected. The receptors here all came from a man aged 25 to 40 in good health.

As regards this clone: Other nucleotide sequences in the sample specify the same CDR3. The chain links TRBV14 to TRBJ1-5; D is uncertain. The CDR3 totals 13 residues. Germline V gene lookup returns CDR1 SGHDN and CDR2 FVKESK. Trimming removed 3 bases at V and 3 bases at J, with 6 bases between. CDR3 nucleotides: TGTGCCAGCAGCCAGGGGATCAATCAGCCCCAGCATTTT. This codes for CASSQGINQPQHF. The full variable domain, rest sourced from reference TRBV14 and TRBJ1-5, is EAGVTQFPSHSVIEKGQTVTLRCDPISGHDNLYWYRRVMGKEIKFLLHFVKESKQDESGMPNNRFLAERTGGTYSTLKVQPAELEDSGVYFCASSQGINQPQHFGDGTRLSIL.

The chain uses TRBV7-2 and TRBJ2-1; TRBD2 is a possible D gene (6 bases). From germline, CDR1 is SGHTA and CDR2 FQGNSA. The CDR3 length is 15 residues. Trimming cost V 5 bases and J 5 bases, with 16 bases left between them. CDR3 loop: CASSPSALIDNEQFF. Written as DNA, the CDR3 is TGTGCCAGCAGCCCTAGCGCCCTCATCGACAATGAGCAGTTCTTC. The variable domain in full, completed from reference TRBV7-2 and TRBJ2-1, reads GAGVSQSPSNKVTEKGKDVELRCDPISGHTALYWYRQSLGQGLEFLIYFQGNSAPDKSGLPSDRFSAERTGGSVSTLTIQRTQQEDSAVYLCASSPSALIDNEQFFGPGTRLTVL.

This rearrangement joins TRBV6-6 to TRBJ2-3; the match to TRBD1 covers 7 bases. This CDR3 has 15 amino acids. Germline V gene data show CDR1 as MNHNY and CDR2 as SVGAGI (reference sequence). Trimming at V came to 6 bases and at J to 1 base, leaving 7 bases not matched to a gene. CDR3 sequence (DNA): TGTGCCAGCAGCTCGACAGGGCTCCGCACAGATACGCAGTATTTT. It encodes CASSSTGLRTDTQYF.

The genes are TRBV9 and TRBJ2-5, with D tentatively TRBD1 (6 bases). V lost 0 bases, J lost 7 bases, and 13 bases lay in between. In germline, CDR1 is SGDLS, CDR2 YYNGEE. The CDR3 extends over 14 amino acids. Here the CDR3 DNA reads TGTGCCAGCAGCGTAGACAGGGAATTCGGGACCCAGTACTTC. This sequence encodes CASSVDREFGTQYF. Full variable domain (missing parts from reference TRBV9 and TRBJ2-5): DSGVTQTPKHLITATGQRVTLRCSPRSGDLSVYWYQQSLDQGLQFLIQYYNGEERAKGNILERFSAQQFPDLHSELNLSSLELGDSALYFCASSVDREFGTQYFGPGTRLLVL.

This clone was observed a single time. This chain links TRBV10-3 with TRBJ2-3, with D hard to call. The V end lost 1 base, the J end lost 6 bases, and 8 bases lay between the germline ends. Germline V gene lookup returns CDR1 ENHRY and CDR2 SYGVKD. The CDR3 sequence is 13 residues long. Written as DNA, the CDR3 is TGTGCCATCAGTGAGTTCTCAAGCGATACGCAGTATTTT. Amino acids: CAISEFSSDTQYF.

The V call is TRBV4-2, the J call TRBJ1-2; D possibly corresponds to TRBD1 (5 bases). Trimming took off 0 bases at V and 3 bases at J, with 14 bases between the two ends. The CDR3 runs to 16 residues. Germline CDR1 LGHNA, CDR2 YNFKEQ. In nucleotides, the CDR3 is TGTGCCAGCAGCCAAGATATTCCAGGGCGCGACTATGGCTACACCTTC. Translation gives CASSQDIPGRDYGYTF.

The V gene is TRBV29-1, the J gene TRBJ2-3; 12 bases fit TRBD2. With 5 bases clipped from V and 2 bases from J, the junction kept 8 bases outside the gene matches. Germline CDR1 reads SQVTM; CDR2 reads ANQGSEA. The CDR3 has 16 amino acids. The CDR3 coding sequence is TGCAGCGTTAAGGGACGACTAGCGGGAGACACAGATACGCAGTATTTT. This gives the protein CSVKGRLAGDTDTQYF.

The chain joins TRBV6-5 to TRBJ2-5; no reliable D call. The V end was cut by 2 bases, the J end by 5 bases, with 12 bases between. The CDR3 sequence is 14 residues long. The germline CDR1 and CDR2 sequences are MNHEY and SVGAGI. The CDR3 DNA sequence: TGTGCCAGCAGTTACGTGGTCACCGCTGAGACCCAGTACTTC. Translating it yields CASSYVVTAETQYF.

This chain uses TRBV25-1 with TRBJ2-1; D is perhaps TRBD1 or TRBD2 (5 bases each). This CDR3 comprises 15 residues. V was pared by 3 bases and J by 7 bases, with 16 bases between. Per the germline V gene, CDR1 is MGHDK and CDR2 is SYGVNS. CDR3 DNA: TGTGCCAGCAGTGAGCTGGGGGAGTTTGTAAATGAGCAGTTCTTC. Translating gives CASSELGEFVNEQFF.

The chain employs TRBV2 and TRBJ1-5; D gene unclear. Trimming left V 5 bases short and J 4 bases short, with 12 bases between. Germline V gives CDR1 SNHLY, CDR2 FYNNEI. The CDR3 totals 14 residues. The CDR3, as DNA: TGTGCCAGCAGTCAGCAGGAACCTAATCAGCCCCAGCATTTT. Protein: CASSQQEPNQPQHF.